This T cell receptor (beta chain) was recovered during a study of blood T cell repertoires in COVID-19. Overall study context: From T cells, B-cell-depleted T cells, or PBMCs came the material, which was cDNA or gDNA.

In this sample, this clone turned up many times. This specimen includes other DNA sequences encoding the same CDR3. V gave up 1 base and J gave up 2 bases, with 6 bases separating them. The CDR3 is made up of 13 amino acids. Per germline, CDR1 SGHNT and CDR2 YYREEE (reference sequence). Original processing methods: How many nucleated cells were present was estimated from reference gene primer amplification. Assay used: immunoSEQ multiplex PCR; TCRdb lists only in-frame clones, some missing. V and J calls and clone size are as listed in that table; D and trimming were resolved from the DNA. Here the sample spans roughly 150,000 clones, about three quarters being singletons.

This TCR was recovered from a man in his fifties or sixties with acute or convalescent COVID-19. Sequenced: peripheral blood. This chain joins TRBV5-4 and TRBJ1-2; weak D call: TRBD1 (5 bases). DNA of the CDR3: TGTGCCAGCAGCTTGCGGGGGAACTATGGCTACACCTTC. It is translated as CASSLRGNYGYTF.